The text below deals with one T cell receptor beta chain. As yet, its antigen is unknown. Germline CDR1 LGHNT, CDR2 FRNRAP. V lost 6 bases and J lost 5, with 8 bases in between. The CDR3 runs 12 residues. Next came a second PCR, run for about 7 to 12 cycles, which used a sample-barcoded 5' primer along with a J-beta primer mix. Via MiXCR, TCRdb re-called the 5' RACE reads, giving one row per CDR3 protein. The table shows some 1,800,000 distinct CDR3 sequences, with approximately 39% occurring only once. The sample originates from a study of blood T cells in healthy people across ages. Study-wide results and caveats: The recorded TCR beta diversity per million T cells decreased in a roughly linear manner with age.

Caucasian, healthy and from Russia, the donors were aged between about 6 and 100. Peripheral blood from each donor was collected in a volume of approximately 10 milliliters. PBMCs, at least 6.5 million per sample, were isolated. This TCR was sampled from a human donor in good health. The J gene is TRBJ1-5, the V gene TRBV12-5, with D possibly matching TRBD1 (5 bases). Sequencing used blood. The CDR3: CASGRDYQPQHF. In nucleotides, the CDR3 is TGTGCTAGTGGCCGGGACTATCAGCCCCAGCATTTT.